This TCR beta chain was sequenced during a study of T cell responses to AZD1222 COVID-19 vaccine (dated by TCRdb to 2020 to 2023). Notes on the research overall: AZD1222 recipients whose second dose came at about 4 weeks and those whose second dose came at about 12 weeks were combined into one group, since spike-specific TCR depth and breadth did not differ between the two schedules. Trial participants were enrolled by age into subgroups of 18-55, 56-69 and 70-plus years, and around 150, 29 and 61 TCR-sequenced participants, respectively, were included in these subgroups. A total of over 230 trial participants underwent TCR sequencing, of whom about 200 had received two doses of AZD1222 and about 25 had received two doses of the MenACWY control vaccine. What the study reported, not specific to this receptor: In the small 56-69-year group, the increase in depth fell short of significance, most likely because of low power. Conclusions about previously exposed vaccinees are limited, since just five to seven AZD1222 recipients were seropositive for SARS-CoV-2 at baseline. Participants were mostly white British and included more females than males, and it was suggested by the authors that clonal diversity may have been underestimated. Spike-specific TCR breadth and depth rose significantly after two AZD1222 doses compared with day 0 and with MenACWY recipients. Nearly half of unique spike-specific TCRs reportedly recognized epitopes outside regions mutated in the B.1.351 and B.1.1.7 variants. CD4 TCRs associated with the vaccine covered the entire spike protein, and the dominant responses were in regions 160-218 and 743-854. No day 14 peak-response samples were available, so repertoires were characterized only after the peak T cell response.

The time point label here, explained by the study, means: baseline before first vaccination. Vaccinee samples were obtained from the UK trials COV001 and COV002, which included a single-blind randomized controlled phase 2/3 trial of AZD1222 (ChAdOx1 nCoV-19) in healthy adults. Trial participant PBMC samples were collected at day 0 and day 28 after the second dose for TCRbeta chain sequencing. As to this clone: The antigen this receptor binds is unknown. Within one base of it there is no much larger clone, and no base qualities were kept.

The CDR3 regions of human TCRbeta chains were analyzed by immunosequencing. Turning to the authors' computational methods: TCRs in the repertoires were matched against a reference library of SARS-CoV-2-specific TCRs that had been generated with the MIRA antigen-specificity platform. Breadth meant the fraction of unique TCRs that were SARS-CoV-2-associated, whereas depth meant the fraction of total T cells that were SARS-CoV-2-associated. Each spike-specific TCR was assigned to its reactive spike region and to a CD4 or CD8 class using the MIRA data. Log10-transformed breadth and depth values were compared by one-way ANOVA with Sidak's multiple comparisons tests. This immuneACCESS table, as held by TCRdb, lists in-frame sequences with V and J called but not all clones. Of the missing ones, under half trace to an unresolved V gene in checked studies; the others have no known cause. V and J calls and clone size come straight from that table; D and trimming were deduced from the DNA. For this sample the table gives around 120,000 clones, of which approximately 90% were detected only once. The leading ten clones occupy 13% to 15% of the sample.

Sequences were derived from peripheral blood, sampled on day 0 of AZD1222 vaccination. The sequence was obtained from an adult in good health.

At the DNA level, the sequence is TGTGCCAGCAGCTTAGATCAGGGTCCGAGGGGGGAGCTGTTTTTT. The translation is CASSLDQGPRGELFF. Recombination connected TRBV11-2 to TRBJ2-2, with a weak D call of TRBD1 (5 bases match). V is clipped by 0 bases and J by 8 bases, and the sequence between their germline boundaries is 13 bases long. The CDR3 starts with the cysteine, ends with the phenylalanine, and has 15 residues. Solely the CDR3 DNA is kept, with 45 bases framed from the first base. Looking up the germline V gene yields CDR1 SGHAT and CDR2 FQNNGV.